The TCR beta chain under discussion was sequenced for a study of shared clonotypes between healthy human individuals (dated by TCRdb to 2020 to 2022). As for the study more broadly: A few men and a couple of women, aged 18 to 49 years, made up the cohort. For each donor, three plates each were used for CD4 naive and CD4 memory, two plates were used for CD8 naive, and one plate was used for CD8 memory. To estimate repertoire size and how much clonotypes are shared between individuals, the study performed deep sequencing of blood TCR repertoires from 4 to 6 healthy adults. Different laboratories and diverse techniques were used to prepare libraries and sequence TCR repertoires, to increase sequencing depth and limit assay-specific biases. Between about 0.9 and 8.9 billion PBMCs per donor were obtained by leukapheresis. Overall results and qualifications from the work: Sampling was restricted to blood, and TCR repertoires in tissue are likely to differ from TCR repertoires in blood. Compared with non-shared clonotypes, the clonotypes found in all four sorted-subset donors had higher generation probabilities. Incomplete sequencing was indicated by rarefaction of sorted-subset datasets, despite the large sequencing depth. Based on pairwise subsampling, the degree of clonotype sharing among donors was expected to be affected by sequencing depth. Larger estimated clonotype richness was generally found for naive subsets than for memory subsets. Across four donors, approximately 5% of naive CD4, roughly 3.4% of naive CD8, approximately 2.5% of memory CD4, and 0.4% to 0.45% of memory CD8 clonotypes were shared. Because the study included only a small number of donors, the genetic and exposure-history diversity represented was limited.

From V the trimming removes 5 bases and from J it removes 0 bases, while the gene matches leave 6 bases of the junction unaccounted for. As encoded in the germline V gene, CDR1 is SQVTM while CDR2 is ANQGSEA. The cysteine opens and the phenylalanine closes a CDR3 of 16 amino acids. Only the CDR3 DNA is retained, 48 bases long and in frame from the first base. As regards this clone: There is no known antigen for this receptor. No much larger clone is present one base from it, and per-base qualities are unavailable.

Healthy HIV-negative adults with no recently reported acute infections or vaccinations were included as donors. All donors were Caucasian adults living in Nashville, Tennessee, USA. Magnetic negative selection was used to enrich CD4+ T cells, after which naive cells were positively selected on CD45RA and the negative fraction became the memory subset. Blood was obtained by leukapheresis, after which PBMCs were separated by Ficoll-Histopaque density gradient centrifugation and cryopreserved in liquid nitrogen vapor phase. Analytical flow cytometry was used to check the purity and quantity of every magnetically sorted T cell population. Genomic DNA was isolated from each sorted fraction and quantified by UV absorbance on a Nanodrop 2000c. Using the deep immunoSEQ assay, TCR CDR3 regions were amplified from genomic DNA by multiplex PCR. Extracted genomic DNA from each cell subset was spread evenly across all wells of several immunoSEQ 96-well plates, with each plate serving as a replicate. Each replicate PCR for sorted subsets received about 180 ng genomic DNA, equal to about 30,000 T cell genomes. Purified libraries were quantified with a Qubit 3.0 fluorometer, sized on a Bioanalyzer 2100, and re-quantified with the KAPA Library Quantification kit. A separate single-read 150-cycle Illumina NextSeq 550 flow cell was used to sequence each immunoSEQ 96-well plate. The paper's data handling went like this. The immunoSEQ output contained only junctional sequences without quality scores, so filtering could not match that applied to full-length reads. To assign V/J genes and CDR3, sequences were annotated against IMGT germline references using PyIR, a Python wrapper for IgBLAST v1.9. Reads with weak V/J assignments (E-value above 1e-6), missing CDR3, stop codons, out-of-frame junctions, or ambiguous translated residues were removed. V3J clonotypes were defined by identical inferred V gene, J gene, and CDR3 amino acid sequence. To compute the percentage overlap between repertoires, the number of shared unique clonotypes was divided by the size of the smaller repertoire. Repertoire richness was assessed with RTK rarefaction, the Chao1 estimator, and Recon v2.1 estimates of unobserved clonotypes. OLGA was used to compute generation probabilities for all TCRbeta clonotypes that the gDNA method yielded from a handful of donors. TCRdb provides this immuneACCESS table in a form limited to in-frame rearrangements. Some clones are lacking; in checked studies, under half of them reflect an unresolved V gene, and why the rest are absent is not known. The DNA gave D and trimming, while V, J and clone size come from that table. The sample table shows over a million clones, and roughly 74% are seen once. Approximately 0.56% of the sample goes to the ten largest clones.

Sequences were obtained from memory CD4+ T cells from PBMCs. The intended sense of this specimen's cell subset or site label: CD45RA-negative fraction. The rearranged chain carries TRBV29-1 and TRBJ2-6, with 8 bases in between that match TRBD1. This sequence originates from a man aged 18-30 years in good health. Some clones in this sample may be carry-over from other donors' samples. The bases read TGCAGCGTTTGGGACAGGCCTTTCTCTGGGGCCAACGTCCTGACTTTC. Its translation reads: CSVWDRPFSGANVLTF.